This T cell receptor beta chain was recovered during a study of CXCR3-negative and CXCR3-positive naive CD8 T cells. Study-wide background: The study obtained 130 million to 150 million TRB reads, about 1.5 +/- 0.3 million per library.

The CDR3 runs 16 residues. The germline V gene encodes CDR1 SQVTM and CDR2 ANQGSEA. Sorts performed in triplicate captured roughly 300,000 cells each from every CD8+ T cell subset. Via 5' RACE with UMI labels, TRB cDNA libraries were prepared. TCRdb re-called the 5' RACE reads; one entry per CDR3 protein, DNA not given. This sample carries roughly 48,000 distinct CDR3 sequences, with approximately 15% going to the ten biggest clones. The receptor's source is a human donor in good health. Some clones in this sample may be carry-over from other donors' samples. Source material: memory CD8+ T cells from blood. This chain connects TRBV29-1 to TRBJ2-7; TCRdb gives TRBD2 as the D gene, but with no DNA this cannot be confirmed. The CDR3 is CSAWGTNGGTSYEQYF.